A selection of T cell receptor beta chains follows, all from one sample in a study of shared T cell receptors in the human thymus. Using immunoSEQ multiplex PCR, the repertoire was profiled, and TCRdb retains in-frame clones only, with some absent. The sample shows about 660,000 clones, approximately 87% of them seen only once. This sample also belongs to another study, concerning human thymus T cells.

Sequenced sample: thymocytes. The source is a boy under two years old with a congenital heart defect. CDR3s include the opening cysteine and the closing phenylalanine or tryptophan. D genes are given only for firm matches. Size is omitted from some rows. Given values are once, few, many or a class for expanded clones.

V gene	D gene	clone size	CDR3 length	J gene	CDR3 DNA	CDR3 protein
TRBV27	TRBD2	.	15	TRBJ2-1	TGTGCCAGCAGCCATACGGGAGGTTCGGGCAATGAGCAGTTCTTC	CASSHTGGSGNEQFF
TRBV6-6	.	.	14	TRBJ2-1	TGTGCCAGCAGTGACCTCCGGGACTGCGATGAGCAGTTCTTC	CASSDLRDCDEQFF
TRBV5-6	TRBD2	.	18	TRBJ2-1	TGTGCCAGCAGCTTAGGGCTAGCGGGAGCCGGGGTCTACAATGAGCAGTTCTTC	CASSLGLAGAGVYNEQFF
TRBV14	.	.	15	TRBJ2-1	TGTGCCAGCAGCCAAGCTGGAGGGGGGGCCAATGAGCAGTTCTTC	CASSQAGGGANEQFF
TRBV9	.	.	15	TRBJ2-1	TGTGCCAGCAGCGCCCCCATGGCATCCTACAATGAGCAGTTCTTC	CASSAPMASYNEQFF
TRBV7-2	TRBD2	.	15	TRBJ2-7	TGTGCCAGTAGGGATGCGGGAGGTATCTCCTACGAGCAGTACTTC	CASRDAGGISYEQYF
TRBV19	.	.	13	TRBJ1-5	TGTGCCAGTAGTATGGGGGGAAGTCAGCCCCAGCATTTT	CASSMGGSQPQHF
TRBV11-3	.	.	15	TRBJ2-7	TGTGCCAGCAGCTCTACCGGGACTGTTAACCACGAGCAGTACTTC	CASSSTGTVNHEQYF
TRBV27	.	.	14	TRBJ2-3	TGTGCCAGCAGTTTACGAGCGGGCACAGATACGCAGTATTTT	CASSLRAGTDTQYF
TRBV6-1	.	.	13	TRBJ2-2	TGTGCCACTGGACTCGCCCGCACCGGGGAGCTGTTTTTT	CATGLARTGELFF
TRBV4-2	.	.	14	TRBJ1-4	TGTGCCAGCAGCCAACCAGGGCGGGAAGAAAAACTGTTTTTT	CASSQPGREEKLFF
TRBV28	.	.	16	TRBJ2-5	TGTGCCAGCAGTTTATTCCGGGACTGGGGGCAAGAGACCCAGTACTTC	CASSLFRDWGQETQYF
TRBV6-1	TRBD1	.	16	TRBJ2-1	TGTGCCAGCAGGGAAATTGGGACAGGGGGTTCAAATGAGCAGTTCTTC	CASREIGTGGSNEQFF
TRBV7-2	TRBD2	.	18	TRBJ2-5	TGTGCCAGCAGCTTAGGTACTAGCGGGATCCCTTTAGGAGAGACCCAGTACTTC	CASSLGTSGIPLGETQYF
TRBV4-3	TRBD1	.	15	TRBJ1-2	TGCGCCAGCAGCCAAGACAGGGGGCTATTTTACGGCTACACCTTC	CASSQDRGLFYGYTF
TRBV7-2	.	.	16	TRBJ2-2	TGTGCCAGCAGCTCCGAGCCCAGGGATCGGGCCGGGGAGCTGTTTTTT	CASSSEPRDRAGELFF
TRBV11-3	.	.	14	TRBJ2-5	TGTGCCAGCAGCTTAGCACAGCTCCAAGAGACCCAGTACTTC	CASSLAQLQETQYF
TRBV5-1	.	.	13	TRBJ2-7	TGCGCCAGCAGCTTGGCCTATAATAACGAGCAGTACTTC	CASSLAYNNEQYF
TRBV5-4	TRBD2	.	16	TRBJ2-7	TGTGCCAGCAGCTCCACTAGCGGGAGTATTATCCACGAGCAGTACTTC	CASSSTSGSIIHEQYF
TRBV5-1	.	once	12	TRBJ2-7	TGCGCCACCCCGGACAGTCCCTACGAGCAGTACTTC	CATPDSPYEQYF
TRBV19	TRBD2	.	15	TRBJ2-7	TGTGCCAGTAGTACCCGGACTAGCGGGGGTTACGAGCAGTACTTC	CASSTRTSGGYEQYF
TRBV10-1	.	.	16	TRBJ2-7	TGCGCCAGCAGTTCCGACCCGACACTGAATACCCCCGAGCAGTACTTC	CASSSDPTLNTPEQYF
TRBV9	.	.	15	TRBJ2-2	TGTGCCAGCAGCGACAGCGGACCGAACACCGGGGAGCTGTTTTTT	CASSDSGPNTGELFF
TRBV5-6	TRBD2	.	16	TRBJ2-7	TGTGCCAGCAGCTTGGGCGGACTAGCGCGTACCTACGAGCAGTACTTC	CASSLGGLARTYEQYF
TRBV4-1	TRBD2	.	17	TRBJ2-1	TGCGCCAGCAGCCGACCGGGACTAGCGGGGGGGGACAATGAGCAGTTCTTC	CASSRPGLAGGDNEQFF
TRBV11-2	.	.	15	TRBJ2-7	TGTGCCAGCAGCTTGGGACACTGGAGCTCCTACGAGCAGTACTTC	CASSLGHWSSYEQYF
TRBV27	.	.	16	TRBJ2-2	TGTGCCAGCAGTCCCACCCCCGCGGACTACACCGGGGAGCTGTTTTTT	CASSPTPADYTGELFF
TRBV6-5	TRBD1	once	16	TRBJ1-1	TGTGCCAGCAGTTACCCGCCGGACAGGGGATACACTGAAGCTTTCTTT	CASSYPPDRGYTEAFF
TRBV5-1	.	.	16	TRBJ2-5	TGCGCCAGCAGCTTGGGAGTCGGAGGGCGGGAAGAGACCCAGTACTTC	CASSLGVGGREETQYF
TRBV11-2	TRBD2	.	16	TRBJ2-3	TGTGCCAGCAGTCCAATAGCGGGAGCAGGCACAGATACGCAGTATTTT	CASSPIAGAGTDTQYF
TRBV6-5	.	.	13	TRBJ2-7	TGTGCCAGCAGTTACGGGACAACCTACGAGCAGTACTTC	CASSYGTTYEQYF
TRBV4-3	.	.	16	TRBJ2-7	TGCGCCAGCAGCCCAACAACCCGACATCGCTCCTACGAGCAGTACTTC	CASSPTTRHRSYEQYF
TRBV19	TRBD2	.	15	TRBJ2-3	TGTGCCAGTAGGGCCGGGACTAGCGTCCGTTATACGCAGTATTTT	CASRAGTSVRYTQYF
TRBV19	.	once	16	TRBJ1-2	TGTGCCAGTAGTAGGGGGTTCCCGGCGGGAAACTATGGCTACACCTTC	CASSRGFPAGNYGYTF